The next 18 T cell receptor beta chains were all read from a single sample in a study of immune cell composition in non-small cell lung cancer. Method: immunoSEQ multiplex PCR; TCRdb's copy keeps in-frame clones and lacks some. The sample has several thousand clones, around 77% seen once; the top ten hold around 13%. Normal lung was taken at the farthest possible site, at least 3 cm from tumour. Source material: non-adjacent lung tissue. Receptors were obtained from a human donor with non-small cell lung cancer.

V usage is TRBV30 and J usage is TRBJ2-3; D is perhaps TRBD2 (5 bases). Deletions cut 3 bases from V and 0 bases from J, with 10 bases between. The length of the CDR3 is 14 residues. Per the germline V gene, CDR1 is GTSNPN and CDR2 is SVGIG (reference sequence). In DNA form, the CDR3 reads TGTGCCTGGAGAGCTAGCCTTAGCACAGATACGCAGTATTTT. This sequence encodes CAWRASLSTDTQYF.

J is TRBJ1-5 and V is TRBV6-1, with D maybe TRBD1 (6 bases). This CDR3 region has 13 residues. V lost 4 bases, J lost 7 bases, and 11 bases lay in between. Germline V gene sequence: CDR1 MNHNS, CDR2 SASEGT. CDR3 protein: CASSVTGKQPQHF. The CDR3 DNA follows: TGTGCCAGCAGTGTCACAGGGAAACAGCCCCAGCATTTT.

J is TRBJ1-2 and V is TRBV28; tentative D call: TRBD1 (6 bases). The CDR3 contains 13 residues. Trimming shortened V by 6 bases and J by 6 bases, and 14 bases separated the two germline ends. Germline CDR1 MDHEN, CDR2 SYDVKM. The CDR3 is CASRELGAHGYTF. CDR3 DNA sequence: TGTGCCAGCAGGGAGTTGGGGGCGCATGGCTACACCTTC.

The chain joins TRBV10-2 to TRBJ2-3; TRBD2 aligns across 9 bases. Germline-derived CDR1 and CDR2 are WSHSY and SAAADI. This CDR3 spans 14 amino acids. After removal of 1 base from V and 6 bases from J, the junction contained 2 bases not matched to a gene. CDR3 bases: TGCGCCAGCAGTGAGTTAGCGGGAGATGATACGCAGTATTTT. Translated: CASSELAGDDTQYF.

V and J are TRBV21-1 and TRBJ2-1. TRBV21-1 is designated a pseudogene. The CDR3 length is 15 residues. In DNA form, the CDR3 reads TGTGCCAGCAGCAAGAGGACCAACTCCTACAATGAGCAGTTCTTC. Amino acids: CASSKRTNSYNEQFF.

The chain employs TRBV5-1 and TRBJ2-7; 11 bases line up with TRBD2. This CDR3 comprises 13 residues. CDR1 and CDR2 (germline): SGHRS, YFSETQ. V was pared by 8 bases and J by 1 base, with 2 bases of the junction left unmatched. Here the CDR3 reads CASTSGRSYEQYF. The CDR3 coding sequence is TGCGCCAGTACTAGCGGGAGATCCTACGAGCAGTACTTC.

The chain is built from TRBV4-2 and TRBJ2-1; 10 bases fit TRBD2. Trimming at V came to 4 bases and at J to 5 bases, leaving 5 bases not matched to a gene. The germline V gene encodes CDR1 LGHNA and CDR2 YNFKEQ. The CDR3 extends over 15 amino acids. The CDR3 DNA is TGTGCCAGCAGCCCCTTACTAGCGGGGAACAATGAGCAGTTCTTC. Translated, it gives CASSPLLAGNNEQFF.

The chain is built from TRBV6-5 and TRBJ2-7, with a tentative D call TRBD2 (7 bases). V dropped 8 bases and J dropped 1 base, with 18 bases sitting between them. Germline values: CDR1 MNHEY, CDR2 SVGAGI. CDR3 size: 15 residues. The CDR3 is CASGNGGGGSYEQYF. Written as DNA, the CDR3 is TGTGCCAGCGGAAACGGGGGCGGGGGTTCCTACGAGCAGTACTTC.

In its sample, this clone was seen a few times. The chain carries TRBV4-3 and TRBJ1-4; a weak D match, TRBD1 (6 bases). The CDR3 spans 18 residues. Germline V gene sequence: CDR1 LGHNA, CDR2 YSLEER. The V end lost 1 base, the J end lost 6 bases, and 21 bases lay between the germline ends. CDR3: CASSQVGRGRGGDEKLFF. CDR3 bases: TGCGCCAGCAGCCAAGTGGGGCGAGGCAGGGGAGGAGATGAAAAACTGTTTTTT.

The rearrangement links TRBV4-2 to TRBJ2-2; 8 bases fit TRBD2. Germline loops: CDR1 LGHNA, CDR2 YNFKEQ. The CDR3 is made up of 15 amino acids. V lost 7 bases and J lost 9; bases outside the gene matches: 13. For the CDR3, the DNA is TGTGCCAGCACCCAGGCACTAGCGGAGGGGAGGGAGCTGTTTTTT. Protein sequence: CASTQALAEGRELFF.

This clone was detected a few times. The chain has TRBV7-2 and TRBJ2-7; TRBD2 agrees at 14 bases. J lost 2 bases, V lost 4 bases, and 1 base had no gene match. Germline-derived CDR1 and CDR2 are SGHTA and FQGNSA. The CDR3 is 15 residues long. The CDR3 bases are TGTGCCAGCAGCTCGACTAGCGGGGGGGCCTACGAGCAGTACTTC. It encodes CASSSTSGGAYEQYF.

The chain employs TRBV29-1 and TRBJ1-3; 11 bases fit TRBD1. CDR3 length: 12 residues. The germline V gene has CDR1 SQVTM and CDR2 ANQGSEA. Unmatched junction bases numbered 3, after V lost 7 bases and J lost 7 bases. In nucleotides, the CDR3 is TGCAGCGCGGACAGGGGGCGGAACACCATATATTTT. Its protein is CSADRGRNTIYF.

The CDR3 region is CASRLLAYQPQHF. The CDR3 DNA reads as TGTGCCAGCAGGCTGTTGGCCTATCAGCCCCAGCATTTT. The rearrangement joins TRBV28 to TRBJ1-5, with D unclear. CDR3 length: 13 amino acids. From germline, CDR1 is MDHEN and CDR2 SYDVKM. The ends were cut back, 6 bases at V and 5 bases at J, with 11 bases in the middle. The entire variable domain, with the rest obtained from reference TRBV28 and TRBJ1-5, is as follows: DVKVTQSSRYLVKRTGEKVFLECVQDMDHENMFWYRQDPGLGLRLIYFSYDVKMKEKGDIPEGYSVSREKKERFSLILESASTNQTSMYLCASRLLAYQPQHFGDGTRLSIL.

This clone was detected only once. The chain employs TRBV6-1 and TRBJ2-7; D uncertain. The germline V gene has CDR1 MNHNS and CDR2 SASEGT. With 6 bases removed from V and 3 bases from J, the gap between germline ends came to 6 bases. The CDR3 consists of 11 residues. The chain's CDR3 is CASRYNYEQYF. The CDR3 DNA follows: TGTGCCAGCAGGTATAACTACGAGCAGTACTTC.

DNA for the CDR3: TGTGCCAGCAGCTCACTCCCTGGATTTCGGGATACCCAGTACTTC. It yields the protein CASSSLPGFRDTQYF. The rearrangement joins TRBV5-8 to TRBJ2-5, with D perhaps matching TRBD2 (5 bases). The CDR3 is 15 amino acids. Germline V gives CDR1 SGHTS, CDR2 YDEGEE. Trimming pared 3 bases from V and 8 bases from J, leaving 20 bases between. Full variable domain (rest looked up from reference TRBV5-8 and TRBJ2-5): EAGVTQSPTHLIKTRGQQATLRCSPISGHTSVYWYQQALGLGLQFLLWYDEGEERNRGNFPPRFSGRQFPNYSSELNVNALELEDSALYLCASSSLPGFRDTQYFGPGTRLLVL.

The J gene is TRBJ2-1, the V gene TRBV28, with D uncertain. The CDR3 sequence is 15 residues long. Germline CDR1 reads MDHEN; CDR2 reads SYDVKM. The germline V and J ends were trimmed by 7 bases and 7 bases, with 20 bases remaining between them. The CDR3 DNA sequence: TGTGCCAGCACTCGATTAGCCCACCAGTTGAATGAGCAGTTCTTC. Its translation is CASTRLAHQLNEQFF.

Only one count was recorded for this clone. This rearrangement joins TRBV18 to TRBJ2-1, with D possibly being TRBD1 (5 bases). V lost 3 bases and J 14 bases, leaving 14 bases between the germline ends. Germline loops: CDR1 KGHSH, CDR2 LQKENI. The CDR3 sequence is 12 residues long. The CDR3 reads CASSPNQIGEFF. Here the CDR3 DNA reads TGTGCCAGCTCACCCAATCAAATAGGGGAGTTCTTC.

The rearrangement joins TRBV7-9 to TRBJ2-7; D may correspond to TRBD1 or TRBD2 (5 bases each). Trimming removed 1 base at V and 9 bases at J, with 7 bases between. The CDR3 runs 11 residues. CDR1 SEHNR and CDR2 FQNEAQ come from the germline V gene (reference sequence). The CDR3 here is CASSLGGTQYF. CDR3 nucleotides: TGTGCCAGCAGCTTAGGTGGGACGCAGTACTTC.